This TCR beta chain was retrieved from a study of identical twins. TCRdb independently ran MiXCR on the 5' RACE reads; one entry per CDR3 protein. This table has 700,000 or so distinct CDR3 sequences, 21% appearing once. Germline loops: CDR1 SEHNR, CDR2 FQNEAQ (reference sequence). This CDR3 has 14 amino acids. Trimming left V 6 bases short and J 7 bases short, with 15 bases between. Each donor was a healthy Caucasian. The sample was also reused in another study, on T cells expressing NK-cell markers. Per that paper: About 1.0-7.0% of CD8+ T cells in over five donors belonged to dominant NKG2C+ clonotypes.

J is TRBJ2-2 and V is TRBV7-9, with D possibly being TRBD1 (5 bases). Source material: PBMCs. The TCR originated in a woman younger than 30 in good health. The CDR3 sequence: CASSARGKGGELFF. CDR3 bases: TGTGCCAGCAGTGCAAGGGGAAAAGGCGGGGAGCTGTTTTTT.